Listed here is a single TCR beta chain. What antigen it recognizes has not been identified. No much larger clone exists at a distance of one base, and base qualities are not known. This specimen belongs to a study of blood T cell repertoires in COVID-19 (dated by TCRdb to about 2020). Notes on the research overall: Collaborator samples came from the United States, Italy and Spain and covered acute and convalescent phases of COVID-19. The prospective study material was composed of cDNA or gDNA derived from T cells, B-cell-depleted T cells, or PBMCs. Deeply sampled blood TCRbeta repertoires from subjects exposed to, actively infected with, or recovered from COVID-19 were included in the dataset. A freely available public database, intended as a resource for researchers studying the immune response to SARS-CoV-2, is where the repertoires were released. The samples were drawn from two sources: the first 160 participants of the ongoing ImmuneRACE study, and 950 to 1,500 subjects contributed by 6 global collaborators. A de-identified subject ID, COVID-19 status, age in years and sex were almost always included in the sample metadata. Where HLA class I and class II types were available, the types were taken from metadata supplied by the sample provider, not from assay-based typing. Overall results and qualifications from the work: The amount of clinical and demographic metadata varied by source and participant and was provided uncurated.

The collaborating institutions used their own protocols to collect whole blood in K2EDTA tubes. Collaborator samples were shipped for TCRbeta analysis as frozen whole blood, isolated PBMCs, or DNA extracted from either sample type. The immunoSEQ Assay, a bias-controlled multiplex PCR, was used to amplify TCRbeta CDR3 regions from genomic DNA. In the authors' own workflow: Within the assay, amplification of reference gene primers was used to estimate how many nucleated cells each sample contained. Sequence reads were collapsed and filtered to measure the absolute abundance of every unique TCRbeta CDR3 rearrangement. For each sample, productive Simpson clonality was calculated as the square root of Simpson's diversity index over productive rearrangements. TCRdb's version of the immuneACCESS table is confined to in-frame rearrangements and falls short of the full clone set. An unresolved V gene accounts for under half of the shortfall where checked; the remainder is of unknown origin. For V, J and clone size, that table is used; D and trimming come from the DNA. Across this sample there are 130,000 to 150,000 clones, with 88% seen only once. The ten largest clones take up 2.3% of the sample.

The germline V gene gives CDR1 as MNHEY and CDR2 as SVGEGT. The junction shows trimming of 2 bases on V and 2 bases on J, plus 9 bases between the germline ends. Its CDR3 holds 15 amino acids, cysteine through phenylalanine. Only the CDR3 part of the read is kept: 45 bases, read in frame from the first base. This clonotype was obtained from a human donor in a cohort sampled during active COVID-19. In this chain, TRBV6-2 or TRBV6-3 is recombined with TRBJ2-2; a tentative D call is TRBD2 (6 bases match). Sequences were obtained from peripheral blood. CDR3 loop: CASSYGTSNTGELFF. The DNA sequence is TGTGCCAGCAGTTACGGGACTTCTAACACCGGGGAGCTGTTTTTT.